The 16 T cell receptor beta chains below all came from one sample that was sequenced in a study of shared clonotypes between healthy human individuals. The repertoire was sequenced with immunoSEQ multiplex PCR; TCRdb's copy has only in-frame clones and lacks some. This table holds about 710,000 clones, around 73% found once. Input material: memory CD4+ T cells sorted from blood. Subset described: CD45RA-negative fraction. The origin of the receptors is a woman aged 30 to 39 in good health.

V gene TRBV20-1 combines with J gene TRBJ1-5; D uncertain. Germline CDR1 DFQATT, CDR2 SNEGSKA (reference sequence). Trimming removed 5 bases at V and 5 bases at J, with 7 bases between. This CDR3 comprises 11 residues. CDR3 nucleotides: TGCAGTGCTGGTCCAGATCAGCCCCAGCATTTT. It translates to CSAGPDQPQHF.

V usage is TRBV28 and J usage is TRBJ1-2, with TRBD1 matching 12 bases. CDR1 is MDHEN and CDR2 is SYDVKM in the germline V gene. CDR3 length: 14 residues. J was trimmed by 7 bases and V by 5 bases; bases with no gene match: 5. The CDR3 DNA reads TGTGCCAGCAGTCGGGACAGGGGGCTCGGTGGCTACACCTTC. Protein sequence: CASSRDRGLGGYTF.

V is TRBV10-3 and J is TRBJ2-5; TRBD2 matches at 10 bases. The CDR3 extends over 14 amino acids. The germline gives CDR1 ENHRY, CDR2 SYGVKD. The V gene end was trimmed by 6 bases and the J gene end by 7 bases; junction bases not matched to a gene: 8. CDR3 sequence: CAISQSGRDATQYF. CDR3 in DNA: TGTGCCATCAGCCAGAGCGGGAGGGATGCGACCCAGTACTTC.

This clone is a singleton in its sample. The chain recombines TRBV28 with TRBJ1-1; 9 bases agree with TRBD1. CDR1 is MDHEN, CDR2 SYDVKM, per germline. Trimming cost V 4 bases and J 6 bases; bases outside gene matches: 9. There are 15 residues in the CDR3. The CDR3 here is CASSSTGGANPEAFF. CDR3 sequence (DNA): TGTGCCAGCAGTTCCACAGGGGGCGCAAATCCTGAAGCTTTCTTT.

This CDR3 reads CASSARTRPGGWQPQHF. The CDR3 DNA is TGTGCCAGCAGTGCGAGAACCCGACCCGGGGGCTGGCAGCCCCAGCATTTT. The rearrangement uses TRBV28 and TRBJ1-5; perhaps TRBD1 as D (6 bases). CDR3 length: 17 residues. V lost 5 bases to trimming and J lost 7 bases, with 24 bases between them. The V gene's germline CDR1 is MDHEN and CDR2 SYDVKM.

The chain is built from TRBV5-5 and TRBJ1-2, with D uncertain. This CDR3 is 15 amino acids long. CDR1 and CDR2 (germline): SGHKS, YYEKEE (reference sequence). Deletions cut 4 bases from V and 6 bases from J, with 19 bases between. The CDR3 loop reads CASSLSVDIAHGYTF. The CDR3, as DNA: TGTGCCAGCAGCCTTAGCGTCGACATAGCGCATGGCTACACCTTC.

The J gene is TRBJ2-1, the V gene TRBV27; the match to TRBD2 covers 7 bases. Looked up from germline, CDR1 is MNHEY and CDR2 is SMNVEV (reference sequence). Trimming took 6 bases from V and 9 from J; bases not matched to a gene: 32. This CDR3 spans 21 amino acids. The CDR3 nucleotides are TGTGCCAGCAGAAATTTTCGGAGGGGACTTAAGAGGACTAGTAATTTCGGTGAGCAGTTCTTC. Translation gives CASRNFRRGLKRTSNFGEQFF.

Worth noting for this clone: Possible read error: a much larger clone is one base away. The V and J genes are TRBV28 and TRBJ2-1; D remains unclear. This CDR3 is 11 amino acids long. CDR1 is MDHEN, CDR2 SYDVKM, per germline. V was trimmed by 1 base and J by 6 bases, leaving 1 base between them. The CDR3 sequence is CASSLFNEQFF. DNA for the CDR3: TGTGCCAGCAGTTTATTCAATGAGCAGTTCTTC.

The V gene is TRBV10-3, the J gene TRBJ2-5; the match to TRBD2 covers 10 bases. The length of the CDR3 is 16 residues. Germline V CDR1 and CDR2: ENHRY, SYGVKD. J was trimmed by 0 bases and V by 4 bases; bases with no gene match: 5. The CDR3 loop reads CAISGATSGHQETQYF. The CDR3 bases are TGTGCCATCAGTGGGGCGACTAGCGGGCACCAAGAGACCCAGTACTTC.

The chain joins TRBV11-2 to TRBJ2-7; D unresolved. The germline CDR1 and CDR2 sequences are SGHAT and FQNNGV. The V and J ends lost 1 base and 0 bases respectively, with 13 bases between them. This CDR3 is 16 amino acids long. This CDR3 is CASSLVVWASSYEQYF. As DNA, the CDR3 is TGTGCCAGCAGCTTAGTGGTCTGGGCTTCCTCCTACGAGCAGTACTTC.

The rearrangement links TRBV19 to TRBJ2-5; TRBD1 matches at 10 bases. The junction had 11 bases not matched to a gene; V was cut back by 6 bases and J by 4 bases. Per germline, CDR1 LNHDA and CDR2 SQIVND (reference sequence). There are 16 residues in the CDR3. Here the CDR3 DNA reads TGTGCCAGTAGGCCGGCGAGGGACAGGGGAGGAGAGACCCAGTACTTC. It translates to CASRPARDRGGETQYF.

This clone was detected once. The CDR3: CAWREGGEKLFF. Written as DNA, the CDR3 is TGTGCCTGGAGGGAGGGTGGGGAAAAACTGTTTTTT. This chain joins TRBV30 and TRBJ1-4; D is unclear. The germline gives CDR1 GTSNPN, CDR2 SVGIG (reference sequence). V was shortened by 3 bases and J by 8 bases, with 10 bases between the two germline ends. The CDR3 spans 12 residues.

This clone is labeled medium-sized. Within the sample, other DNA sequences also encode this same CDR3. This chain uses TRBV7-6 with TRBJ2-6; TRBD1 is a possible D gene (5 bases). This CDR3 is 16 amino acids long. CDR1 and CDR2 (germline): SGHVS, FNYEAQ. V lost 5 bases and J lost 4, with 15 bases in between. The CDR3 DNA sequence: TGTGCCAGCAGCCGGTTGGCAGGGTCGGGGGCCAACGTCCTGACTTTC. Encoded protein: CASSRLAGSGANVLTF.

The rearrangement links TRBV28 to TRBJ2-1, with TRBD2 matching over 9 bases. Germline lookup yields CDR1 MDHEN and CDR2 SYDVKM. CDR3 length: 14 amino acids. V shed 4 bases and J 12 bases; nucleotides not matched to a gene: 10. The CDR3 DNA follows: TGTGCCAGCAGTTCGTCTAGCGGGGAATTGTGGCAGTTCTTC. Translation: CASSSSSGELWQFF.

The V call is TRBV6-1, the J call TRBJ2-5; TRBD1 matches at 7 bases. Germline-derived CDR1 and CDR2 are MNHNS and SASEGT. This CDR3 region has 15 residues. With V trimmed by 5 bases and J by 4 bases, 10 bases remained unmatched. The chain's CDR3 is CASSRSTGVGETQYF. The CDR3, as DNA: TGTGCCAGCAGTCGATCAACAGGGGTGGGAGAGACCCAGTACTTC.

This CDR3 is CASSTCFRQNNITGELFF. CDR3 coding DNA: TGTGCCAGCAGCACTTGTTTTAGACAGAATAACATCACCGGGGAGCTGTTTTTT. This chain uses TRBV21-1 with TRBJ2-2; the D call of TRBD1 is as the table states it, not checked on the DNA. TRBV21-1 represents a pseudogene. The CDR3 loop spans 18 amino acids.